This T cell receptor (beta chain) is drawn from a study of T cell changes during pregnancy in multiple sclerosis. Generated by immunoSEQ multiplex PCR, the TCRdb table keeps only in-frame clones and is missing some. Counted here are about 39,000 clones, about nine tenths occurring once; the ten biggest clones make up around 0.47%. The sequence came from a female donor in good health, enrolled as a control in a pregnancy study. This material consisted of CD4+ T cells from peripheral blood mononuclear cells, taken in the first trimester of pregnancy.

Written as DNA, the CDR3 is TGTGCCAGCATCGGCAGGTACGAGCAGTACTTC. This codes for CASIGRYEQYF. The genes are TRBV2 and TRBJ2-7; D is ambiguous. CDR3 size: 11 residues. Trimming took 7 bases from V and 4 from J, leaving 8 bases between them. CDR1 SNHLY and CDR2 FYNNEI come from the germline V gene.